Listed here is a single T cell receptor (beta chain). This clone was counted a single time. Its recognized antigen is unknown. No much larger clone exists at a distance of one base, and base qualities are not known. The CDR3 numbers 14 residues from cysteine through phenylalanine. Only the CDR3 DNA stays, 42 bases, in frame from base 1. Taken from the germline V gene, the CDR1 and CDR2 loops are SNHLY and FYNNEI. Trimming costs V 1 base and J 3 bases, and their ends lie 10 bases apart. The data stem from a study of T cells in narcolepsy (dated by TCRdb to the late 2010s). In terms of the full investigation: Healthy control donors were enrolled in the study alongside patients who had narcolepsy type 1 or type 2 (NT1, NT2). The study used TCR Vbeta sequencing to track clonotypes in blood and CSF while looking for autoreactive T cells in narcolepsy patients that target self-antigens of hypocretin neurons (hypocretin, TRIB2).

Overall study outcomes, separate from this receptor: No sequences matching autoreactive T cell clones were contained in some blood memory CD4+ repertoires from patients and controls. In plots comparing CSF and blood CD4+ T cell clonotypes from the same patient, HCRT-specific and TRIB2-specific autoreactive clonotypes were highlighted. Numbers of sequenced blood memory CD4+ clonotypes were comparable, averaging roughly 40,000 in patients and approximately 30,000 in controls. According to the report, autoreactive clonotypes were detected serially in the blood of the same patients and of different patients, but not in healthy controls.

For TCR Vbeta sequencing, memory CD4+ T cells were sorted ex vivo from the peripheral blood of narcolepsy patients and healthy controls. The method behind the library was the immunoSEQ multiplex PCR assay. TCRdb took this table from immuneACCESS and kept in-frame rearrangements with V and J called. Such tables lack part of the clones; where checked against another copy, unresolved V genes explain under half of the gap, and the rest is unexplained. The sample table contains tens of thousands of clones; only one count was recorded for about 91% of them. The ten biggest clones cover less than 1.2% of the sample.

The chain is assembled from TRBV2 and TRBJ2-7, and TRBD1 may be the D gene, going by 5 matching bases. Material for sequencing was CD45RA- memory CD4+ T cells from PBMCs. This specimen's cell subset or site label, per the study, means: memory T cells sorted ex vivo from peripheral blood. This TCR was recovered from a human donor with narcolepsy. Here the CDR3 is given as CASSEGGRGYEQYF. In nucleotide form, the sequence is TGTGCCAGCAGTGAAGGGGGCAGAGGCTACGAGCAGTACTTC.